This T cell receptor (beta chain) originates from a study of blood T cell repertoires in COVID-19. Across the whole study: Some COVID-19 samples were acute and others convalescent; all came from the United States, Italy and Spain. Nucleic acid was either cDNA or gDNA, and it came from T cells, B-cell-depleted T cells, or PBMCs.

In the original analysis: Estimation of nucleated cell counts relied on the amplification of reference gene primers. This table comes from immunoSEQ multiplex PCR, and its TCRdb copy is limited to in-frame clones, with some not included. The V and J calls and clone size come from that table; D and trimming were worked out from the DNA. This table holds fewer than 200,000 clones, about 74% found once. Trimming took 8 bases from V and 6 from J, leaving 19 bases between them. The length of the CDR3 is 14 residues. CDR1 and CDR2 (germline): LGHDT, YNNKEL (reference sequence). This sequence originates from a woman of 80 years or more with acute or convalescent COVID-19. V and J are TRBV3-1 (or the pseudogene TRBV3-2) and TRBJ1-2; the D gene is possibly TRBD1 (5 bases). Sequencing was performed on peripheral blood. The CDR3 reads CASGRDSSRDGYTF. The CDR3, as DNA: TGTGCCAGCGGACGAGACAGTTCGAGAGATGGCTACACCTTC.